The 27 T cell receptor beta chains in this list originate from one sample, sequenced in a study of shared clonotypes between healthy human individuals. Sequenced by immunoSEQ multiplex PCR; TCRdb stores in-frame clones only, minus some. The data show approximately 840,000 clones, about 96% seen once. In the naive CD8 group, cells lacked CD45RO and were positively selected for CCR7, so terminally differentiated effector memory CD45RA+ cells were left out. Material for sequencing was naive CD8+ T cells sorted from blood. The receptors here all came from a man aged 25-40 years in good health.

As concerns this clone: The same CDR3 also results from other DNA sequences found in this sample. This chain uses TRBV4-1 with TRBJ2-7; the D call may be TRBD1 or TRBD2 (5 bases each). V was clipped by 0 bases and J by 0 bases, with 9 bases between them. This CDR3 is built from 15 residues. The germline gives CDR1 MGHRA, CDR2 YSYEKL. CDR3 protein: CASSQDRGDSYEQYF. The CDR3 DNA is TGCGCCAGCAGCCAAGATCGGGGCGACTCCTACGAGCAGTACTTC.

The V gene is TRBV2, the J gene TRBJ2-7, with D perhaps being TRBD1 or TRBD2 (5 bases each). The CDR3 runs to 16 residues. Germline lookup yields CDR1 SNHLY and CDR2 FYNNEI. Trimming stripped 3 bases from V and 0 bases from J, with 15 bases between. CDR3 amino acids: CASSEGRADLSYEQYF. The CDR3 region has the DNA TGTGCCAGCAGTGAGGGGCGGGCCGATCTCTCCTACGAGCAGTACTTC.

The J gene is TRBJ2-7, the V gene TRBV7-6, with 8 bases matching TRBD1. The V gene end was trimmed by 1 base and the J gene end by 7 bases; junction bases not matched to a gene: 6. The CDR3 has 14 amino acids. Germline V gene lookup returns CDR1 SGHVS and CDR2 FNYEAQ. CDR3 sequence: CASSLGTGLWEQYF. As DNA, the CDR3 is TGTGCCAGCAGCTTAGGGACAGGGCTTTGGGAGCAGTACTTC.

The chain joins TRBV27 to TRBJ2-5, with D possibly TRBD2 on 6 matching bases. This CDR3 has 16 residues. Trimming stripped 6 bases from V and 5 bases from J, with 22 bases between. Per germline, CDR1 MNHEY and CDR2 SMNVEV (reference sequence). CDR3 residues: CASSGSPDGSRETQYF. Written as DNA, the CDR3 is TGTGCCAGCAGCGGGAGCCCCGACGGGAGTCGGGAGACCCAGTACTTC.

Here the CDR3 reads CASSLWTPPDEKLFF. CDR3 bases: TGCGCCAGCAGCTTATGGACTCCCCCCGATGAAAAACTGTTTTTT. The chain has TRBV5-1 and TRBJ1-4; D not certain. Deletions cut 2 bases from V and 6 bases from J, with 14 bases between. Germline V gene sequence: CDR1 SGHRS, CDR2 YFSETQ. CDR3 size: 15 residues.

The chain carries TRBV2 and TRBJ2-1; the D is unclear. The CDR3 loop spans 13 amino acids. With 8 bases removed from V and 0 bases from J, the gap between germline ends came to 8 bases. Germline lookup yields CDR1 SNHLY and CDR2 FYNNEI. Written as DNA, the CDR3 is TGTGCCAGCGGAGACACCTCCTACAATGAGCAGTTCTTC. This sequence encodes CASGDTSYNEQFF.

The rearrangement uses TRBV15 and TRBJ2-1; D is uncertain. The V and J ends lost 4 bases and 3 bases respectively, with 4 bases between them. CDR1 is LNHNV, CDR2 YYDKDF, per germline (reference sequence). The CDR3 is 12 amino acids. For the CDR3, the DNA is TGTGCCACCAGCAAGTACTACAATGAGCAGTTCTTC. Translation: CATSKYYNEQFF.

The V call is TRBV25-1, the J call TRBJ2-2, with 9 nucleotides matching TRBD2. J gave up 5 bases and V 1 base, and 5 bases lay outside the gene matches. Germline V CDR1 and CDR2: MGHDK, SYGVNS. The CDR3 totals 16 residues. The CDR3 is CASSEWVTSGTGELFF. In DNA, the CDR3 is TGTGCCAGCAGTGAATGGGTGACTAGCGGAACCGGGGAGCTGTTTTTT.

For this clone: Other DNA variants within this sample encode the same CDR3. The rearrangement joins TRBV5-6 to TRBJ2-7; D is undetermined. CDR3 length: 11 residues. V lost 1 base and J 7 bases, leaving 6 bases between the germline ends. CDR1 and CDR2 from the germline V gene are SGHDT and YYEEEE. As DNA, the CDR3 is TGTGCCAGCAGCTTGTTGGGGGAGCAGTACTTC. This sequence encodes CASSLLGEQYF.

The chain employs TRBV27 and TRBJ1-1; no clear D gene. V was cut by 3 bases and J by 5 bases, with 13 bases left in between. Germline loops: CDR1 MNHEY, CDR2 SMNVEV (reference sequence). The CDR3 is 14 residues long. CDR3 loop: CASSFAGSWTEAFF. In nucleotides, the CDR3 is TGTGCCAGCAGTTTCGCGGGAAGTTGGACTGAAGCTTTCTTT.

The rearrangement uses TRBV7-2 and TRBJ2-7; D might be TRBD2 (6 bases). Trimming removed 1 base from V and 2 bases from J, with 12 bases in between. CDR3 length: 15 amino acids. The germline V gene encodes CDR1 SGHTA and CDR2 FQGNSA. The CDR3 is CASSLGRAGTYEQYF. Here the CDR3 DNA reads TGTGCCAGCAGCTTAGGCAGGGCGGGAACCTACGAGCAGTACTTC.

This chain connects TRBV7-2 to TRBJ2-7; 10 bases agree with TRBD1. V lost 0 bases and J lost 7; bases outside the gene matches: 6. Germline V gene data show CDR1 as SGHTA and CDR2 as FQGNSA. This CDR3 is built from 15 residues. DNA for the CDR3: TGTGCCAGCAGCTTAGCGGGACAGGGGCGGGGGGAGCAGTACTTC. Translated, it gives CASSLAGQGRGEQYF.

This chain links TRBV19 with TRBJ2-5, with D perhaps TRBD1 (6 bases). The V gene's germline CDR1 is LNHDA and CDR2 SQIVND (reference sequence). The V end was cut by 7 bases, the J end by 2 bases, with 14 bases between. The CDR3 sequence is 14 residues long. The CDR3 region is CASKSQGYQETQYF. CDR3 DNA sequence: TGTGCCAGTAAGAGTCAGGGGTATCAAGAGACCCAGTACTTC.

V usage is TRBV5-1 and J usage is TRBJ2-1; D is perhaps TRBD2 (5 bases). The CDR3 covers 16 residues. CDR1 and CDR2 from the germline V gene are SGHRS and YFSETQ. Trimming removed 5 bases at V and 0 bases at J, with 15 bases between. The CDR3 sequence is CASSLGQGSSYNEQFF. CDR3 DNA sequence: TGCGCCAGCAGTTTAGGCCAAGGGAGCTCCTACAATGAGCAGTTCTTC.

A single count supports this clone. This sample includes further DNA sequences coding for the same CDR3. The chain is built from TRBV5-4 and TRBJ2-7; 8 bases agree with TRBD1. The V gene's germline CDR1 is SGHNT and CDR2 YYREEE (reference sequence). The junction had 5 bases not matched to a gene; V was cut back by 2 bases and J by 4 bases. The length of the CDR3 is 14 residues. The CDR3 DNA is TGTGCCAGCAGCTTTTCAGGGGGCGCATACGAGCAGTACTTC. Protein product: CASSFSGGAYEQYF.

This chain joins TRBV7-9 and TRBJ2-1, with 9 bases identical to TRBD1. This CDR3 has 16 amino acids. Looked up from germline, CDR1 is SEHNR and CDR2 is FQNEAQ (reference sequence). V shed 5 bases and J 1 base; nucleotides not matched to a gene: 6. CDR3 sequence reads: CASSDRQGGSYNEQFF. The CDR3 nucleotides are TGTGCCAGCAGCGATAGACAGGGGGGTTCCTACAATGAGCAGTTCTTC.

The chain employs TRBV28 and TRBJ2-1, with 7 nucleotides matching TRBD1. This CDR3 spans 15 amino acids. V dropped 0 bases and J dropped 5; count of bases not matched to a gene: 4. Germline V CDR1 and CDR2: MDHEN, SYDVKM. CDR3 DNA sequence: TGTGCCAGCAGTTTATGGCAGGGGGTGGACAATGAGCAGTTCTTC. Its translation: CASSLWQGVDNEQFF. The entire variable domain, with the rest obtained from reference TRBV28 and TRBJ2-1, is as follows: DVKVTQSSRYLVKRTGEKVFLECVQDMDHENMFWYRQDPGLGLRLIYFSYDVKMKEKGDIPEGYSVSREKKERFSLILESASTNQTSMYLCASSLWQGVDNEQFFGPGTRLTVL.

The V call is TRBV5-1, the J call TRBJ2-7, with TRBD1 matching over 9 bases. Looked up from germline, CDR1 is SGHRS and CDR2 is YFSETQ. The CDR3 contains 16 residues. The ends lost 0 bases at V and 3 bases at J; junction bases unmatched: 7. Here the CDR3 reads CASSLGAGTGFYEQYF. The CDR3 nucleotides read TGCGCCAGCAGCTTGGGGGCCGGGACAGGGTTCTACGAGCAGTACTTC. The full variable domain, its missing parts supplied by reference TRBV5-1 and TRBJ2-7, is KAGVTQTPRYLIKTRGQQVTLSCSPISGHRSVSWYQQTPGQGLQFLFEYFSETQRNKGNFPGRFSGRQFSNSRSEMNVSTLELGDSALYLCASSLGAGTGFYEQYFGPGTRLTVT.

V gene TRBV13 combines with J gene TRBJ2-1; D gene unclear. Trimming cost V 3 bases and J 5 bases, with 8 bases left between them. The germline CDR1 and CDR2 sequences are PRHDT and FYEKMQ (reference sequence). The CDR3 has 13 amino acids. This chain's CDR3 is CASSFANHNEQFF. CDR3 nucleotides: TGTGCCAGCAGCTTTGCTAACCACAATGAGCAGTTCTTC.

About this clone itself: Other DNA sequences in this sample translate to the same CDR3. The genes are TRBV9 and TRBJ2-7, with a tentative D call TRBD2 (6 bases). V shed 4 bases and J shed 4 bases, with 15 bases lying between them. CDR1 is SGDLS, CDR2 YYNGEE, per germline. This CDR3 has 14 amino acids. Here the CDR3 DNA reads TGTGCCAGCAGCCCGCGGGATAAAGTTTACGAGCAGTACTTC. Protein product: CASSPRDKVYEQYF.

This rearrangement joins TRBV4-3 to TRBJ2-3; D possibly uses TRBD1 or TRBD2 (5 bases each). V lost 3 bases to trimming and J lost 2 bases, with 12 bases between them. Germline lookup yields CDR1 LGHNA and CDR2 YSLEER. The CDR3 extends over 15 amino acids. Here the CDR3 DNA reads TGCGCCAGCAGCCACCGGGACGCTAACACAGATACGCAGTATTTT. Amino acid sequence: CASSHRDANTDTQYF.

The chain is built from TRBV5-8 and TRBJ2-2; 11 nucleotides match TRBD2. The CDR3 extends over 15 amino acids. Germline CDR1 SGHTS, CDR2 YDEGEE. After removal of 3 bases from V and 4 bases from J, the junction contained 2 bases not matched to a gene. The CDR3 loop reads CASSYGTSGTGELFF. The DNA for the CDR3 is TGTGCCAGCAGCTACGGGACTAGCGGCACCGGGGAGCTGTTTTTT.

V and J are TRBV29-1 and TRBJ2-2, with 7 bases that match TRBD2. Trimming removed 7 bases from V and 3 bases from J; junction bases left unmatched: 8. There are 14 residues in the CDR3. Germline CDR1 is SQVTM and CDR2 is ANQGSEA. CDR3 loop: CSANSGRDTGELFF. DNA for the CDR3: TGCAGCGCCAATAGCGGGCGCGACACCGGGGAGCTGTTTTTT.

The V call is TRBV7-9, the J call TRBJ2-1; TRBD2 agrees at 10 bases. V was pared by 10 bases and J by 4 bases, with 7 bases of the junction left unmatched. The CDR3 is 14 amino acids. The germline gives CDR1 SEHNR, CDR2 FQNEAQ (reference sequence). CDR3 DNA: TGTGCCAACTCTCTAGCGGGAGCGTACAATGAGCAGTTCTTC. It specifies CANSLAGAYNEQFF.

The chain employs TRBV7-3 and TRBJ1-1, with 9 bases identical to TRBD1. The CDR3 spans 19 residues. Germline assignment: CDR1 SGHTA and CDR2 FQGTGA. The trim removed 0 bases at V and 6 bases at J, leaving 17 bases unmatched. CDR3 region: CASSLTGTGLLESDPEAFF. The CDR3 DNA follows: TGTGCCAGCAGCTTAACTGGGACAGGGTTGTTAGAATCGGACCCTGAAGCTTTCTTT.

This clone appeared once. The V call is TRBV6-5, the J call TRBJ1-2; TRBD1 aligns across 7 bases. This CDR3 contains 16 residues. Germline V lookup: CDR1 MNHEY, CDR2 SVGAGI. Trimming at V came to 0 bases and at J to 1 base, leaving 5 bases not matched to a gene. In nucleotides, the CDR3 is TGTGCCAGCAGTTACTCGCCACAGGGGATTAACTATGGCTACACCTTC. Translation: CASSYSPQGINYGYTF.

V is TRBV10-3 and J is TRBJ2-7; TRBD2 might be the D (6 bases). The CDR3 extends over 12 amino acids. The germline V gene encodes CDR1 ENHRY and CDR2 SYGVKD. Trimming removed 7 bases from V and 6 bases from J, with 13 bases in between. The CDR3 loop is CAIMTGVREQYF. CDR3 in DNA: TGTGCCATCATGACGGGAGTCCGCGAGCAGTACTTC.